This TCR beta chain was profiled in a study of chemoradiotherapy in HPV16-positive cancers. This CDR3 is built from 15 residues. V dropped 5 bases and J dropped 0 bases, with 11 bases sitting between them. Germline values: CDR1 SNHLY, CDR2 FYNNEI. The protocol was immunoSEQ multiplex PCR, while the TCRdb copy is restricted to in-frame clones and leaves out a portion. Among about 7,000 clones listed, about 89% were seen once. The input for sequencing was tumor tissue, taken from a patient who underwent chemoradiotherapy. The receptor was isolated from a human donor with HPV-associated anogenital cancer. The chain is built from TRBV2 and TRBJ1-3; D unresolved. The CDR3: CASSREPTSGNTIYF. The DNA of the CDR3 is TGTGCCAGCAGTCGAGAGCCGACCTCTGGAAACACCATATATTTT.